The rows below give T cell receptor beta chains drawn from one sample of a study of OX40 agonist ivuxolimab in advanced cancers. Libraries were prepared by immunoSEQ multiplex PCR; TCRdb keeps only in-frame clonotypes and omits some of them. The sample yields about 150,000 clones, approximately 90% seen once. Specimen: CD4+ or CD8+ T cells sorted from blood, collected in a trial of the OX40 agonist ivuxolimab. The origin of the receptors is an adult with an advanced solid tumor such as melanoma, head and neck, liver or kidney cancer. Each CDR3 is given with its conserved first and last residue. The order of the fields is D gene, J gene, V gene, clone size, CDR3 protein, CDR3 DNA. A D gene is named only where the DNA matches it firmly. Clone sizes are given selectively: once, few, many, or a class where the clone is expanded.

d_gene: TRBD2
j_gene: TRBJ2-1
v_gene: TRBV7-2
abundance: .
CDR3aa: CASSSGSGGNEQFF
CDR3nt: TGTGCCAGCAGCTCGGGATCCGGGGGGAATGAGCAGTTCTTC

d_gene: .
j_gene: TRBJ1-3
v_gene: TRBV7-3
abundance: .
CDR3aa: CASSHGGGSGNTIYF
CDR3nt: TGTGCCAGCAGCCACGGAGGCGGCTCTGGAAACACCATATATTTT

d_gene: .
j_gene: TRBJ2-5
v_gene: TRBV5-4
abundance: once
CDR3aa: CASSSKTGKETQYF
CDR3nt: TGTGCCAGCAGCTCAAAAACAGGGAAAGAGACCCAGTACTTC

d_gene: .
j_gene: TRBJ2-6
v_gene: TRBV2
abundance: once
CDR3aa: CASSEAPSGANVLTF
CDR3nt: TGTGCCAGCAGTGAAGCCCCCTCTGGGGCCAACGTCCTGACTTTC

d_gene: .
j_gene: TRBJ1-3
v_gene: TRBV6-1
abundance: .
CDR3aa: CASSETPGHLLNTIYF
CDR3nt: TGTGCCAGCAGTGAAACTCCGGGACACCTCCTAAACACCATATATTTT

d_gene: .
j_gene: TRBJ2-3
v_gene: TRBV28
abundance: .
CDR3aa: CASSTDTSTDTQYF
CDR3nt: TGTGCCAGCAGCACCGACACCAGCACAGATACGCAGTATTTT

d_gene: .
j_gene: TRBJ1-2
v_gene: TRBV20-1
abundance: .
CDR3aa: CSAFFYGYTF
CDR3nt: TGCAGTGCTTTTTTTTATGGCTACACCTTC

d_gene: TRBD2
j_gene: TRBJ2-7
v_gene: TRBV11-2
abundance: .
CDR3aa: CASSLGGSSYEQYF
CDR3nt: TGTGCCAGCAGCTTAGGCGGGAGCTCCTACGAGCAGTACTTC

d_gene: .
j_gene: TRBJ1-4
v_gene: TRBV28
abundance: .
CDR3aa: CASSRGGAMTNEKLFF
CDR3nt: TGTGCCAGCAGCCGCGGTGGGGCGATGACTAATGAAAAACTGTTTTTT

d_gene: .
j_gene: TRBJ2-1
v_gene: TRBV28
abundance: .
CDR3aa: CASSFGEANEQFF
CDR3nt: TGTGCCAGCAGTTTTGGCGAAGCGAATGAGCAGTTCTTC

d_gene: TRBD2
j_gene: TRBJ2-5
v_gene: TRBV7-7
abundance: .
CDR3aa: CAVGLAGGETQYF
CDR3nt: TGTGCCGTAGGACTAGCGGGAGGTGAGACCCAGTACTTC

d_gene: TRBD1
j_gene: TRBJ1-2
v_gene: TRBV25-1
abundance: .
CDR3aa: CASSESGTEYGYTF
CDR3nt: TGTGCCAGCAGTGAATCAGGGACAGAGTATGGCTACACCTTC

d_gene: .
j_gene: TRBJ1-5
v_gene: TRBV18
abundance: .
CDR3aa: CASSPPPAGNQPQHF
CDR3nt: TGTGCCAGCTCACCACCTCCGGCAGGCAATCAGCCCCAGCATTTT